One sample yielded the 15 T cell receptor beta chains listed below, sequenced in a study of siplizumab effects on memory and regulatory T cells. Sequenced by immunoSEQ multiplex PCR; TCRdb stores in-frame clones only, minus some. Counted here are approximately 94,000 clones, over 90% occurring once; the ten biggest clones make up 1% to 1.5%. The sequenced material came from non-Treg CD4+ T cells sorted from blood. These receptors originate from a human donor in good health.

The genes are TRBV5-1 and TRBJ2-2; 7 nucleotides agree with TRBD1. The V gene end was trimmed by 4 bases and the J gene end by 4 bases; junction bases not matched to a gene: 7. The CDR3 covers 15 residues. Germline-derived CDR1 and CDR2 are SGHRS and YFSETQ. The CDR3 protein is CASSVSDRPTGELFF. CDR3 nucleotides: TGCGCCAGCAGCGTTTCGGACAGGCCCACCGGGGAGCTGTTTTTT.

The chain recombines TRBV7-3 with TRBJ2-3; 14 bases are shared with TRBD2. CDR1 and CDR2 (germline): SGHTA, FQGTGA. The CDR3 runs to 17 residues. Unmatched junction bases numbered 8, after V lost 4 bases and J lost 5 bases. CDR3 in DNA: TGTGCCAGCAGCTCATTGGGACTAGCGGGAGTCAGAGATACGCAGTATTTT. This codes for CASSSLGLAGVRDTQYF.

DNA of the CDR3: TGTGCCAGCAGCTTAGACAGGGTAACTGAAGCTTTCTTT. Protein sequence: CASSLDRVTEAFF. The V and J genes are TRBV7-6 and TRBJ1-1; TRBD1 is a possible D gene (6 bases). Trimming left V 1 base short and J 5 bases short, with 8 bases between. CDR1 is SGHVS, CDR2 FNYEAQ, per germline. This CDR3 has 13 amino acids.

The chain couples TRBV30 to TRBJ1-4; a possible D gene is TRBD1 (6 bases). This CDR3 region has 15 residues. Germline CDR1 is GTSNPN and CDR2 is SVGIG (reference sequence). V lost 5 bases, J lost 4 bases, and 17 bases lay in between. The CDR3: CAWCQYGGGNEKLFF. The CDR3 DNA reads TGTGCCTGGTGTCAATACGGGGGCGGTAATGAAAAACTGTTTTTT. Full variable domain (missing parts from reference TRBV30 and TRBJ1-4): SQTIHQWPATLVQPVGSPLSLECTVEGTSNPNLYWYRQAAGRGLQLLFYSVGIGQISSEVPQNLSASRPQDRQFILSSKKLLLSDSGFYLCAWCQYGGGNEKLFFGSGTQLSVL.

This chain joins TRBV6-1 and TRBJ2-4, with a weak D call TRBD1 (6 bases). Between the trimmed V and J ends, which lost 2 bases and 2 bases, there was a span of 13 bases. The CDR3 is 16 amino acids. From germline, CDR1 is MNHNS and CDR2 SASEGT. CDR3 in amino acids: CASSEYGTPTKNIQYF. The CDR3 DNA reads as TGTGCCAGCAGTGAATATGGGACACCGACCAAAAACATTCAGTACTTC.

This chain uses TRBV5-4 with TRBJ2-1; 9 nucleotides match TRBD1. Germline loops: CDR1 SGHNT, CDR2 YYREEE (reference sequence). The CDR3 totals 15 residues. The trim removed 4 bases at V and 7 bases at J, leaving 9 bases unmatched. The CDR3 coding sequence is TGTGCCAGCAGCCCTGGGACAGGGAACAATAATGAGCAGTTCTTC. Amino acids: CASSPGTGNNNEQFF.

A word on this clone: Different DNA sequences within this sample yield the same CDR3. The chain has TRBV6-1 and TRBJ1-4, with 11 positions matching TRBD1. CDR3 length: 13 residues. CDR1 and CDR2 from the germline V gene are MNHNS and SASEGT. J gave up 8 bases and V 8 bases, and 4 bases lay outside the gene matches. Written as DNA, the CDR3 is TGTGCCAGCTCGGACAGGGGGCGAGAAAAACTGTTTTTT. Its protein is CASSDRGREKLFF.

The DNA of the CDR3 is TGTGCCAGCAGTCGCGGGACAGGGGGAGACGAGCAGTACTTC. As protein: CASSRGTGGDEQYF. This rearrangement joins TRBV6-5 to TRBJ2-7, with 11 bases aligning to TRBD1. Germline loops: CDR1 MNHEY, CDR2 SVGAGI. CDR3 length: 14 residues. Trimming cost V 5 bases and J 5 bases; bases outside gene matches: 5.

The chain uses TRBV9 and TRBJ2-3; TRBD2 matches 7 bases. The CDR3 covers 15 residues. Losses at the gene ends were 0 bases for V and 0 bases for J; bases not matched to a gene: 1. Germline V gives CDR1 SGDLS, CDR2 YYNGEE. The CDR3 region is CASSVVGLSTDTQYF. Here the CDR3 DNA reads TGTGCCAGCAGCGTAGTGGGACTAAGCACAGATACGCAGTATTTT.

This clone was picked up one time. The chain couples TRBV6-1 to TRBJ1-2, with no clear D. CDR3 length: 15 residues. The germline gives CDR1 MNHNS, CDR2 SASEGT. V was shortened by 2 bases and J by 0 bases, with 10 bases between the two germline ends. The CDR3 nucleotides are TGTGCCAGCAGTGAAAGTTGGCAGCCTAACTATGGCTACACCTTC. Its protein is CASSESWQPNYGYTF.

This chain's CDR3 is CASSGQPATNEKLFF. The CDR3 DNA is TGTGCCAGCAGTGGACAGCCTGCAACTAATGAAAAACTGTTTTTT. The chain links TRBV9 to TRBJ1-4; weak D call: TRBD1 (6 bases). The CDR3 contains 15 residues. Germline CDR1 SGDLS, CDR2 YYNGEE. Trimming cost V 5 bases and J 0 bases, with 11 bases left between them.

This clone was recorded a few times. The V call is TRBV4-1, the J call TRBJ1-5, with D possibly being TRBD1 (5 bases). V was pared by 4 bases and J by 4 bases, with 11 bases between. Per the germline V gene, CDR1 is MGHRA and CDR2 is YSYEKL. The CDR3 covers 14 residues. For the CDR3, the DNA is TGCGCCAGCAGCCGAATTGAGGGGAATCAGCCCCAGCATTTT. Protein product: CASSRIEGNQPQHF.

A word on this clone: The junction differs from germline at one of its ends, possibly a read error. Additional DNA sequences in this sample encode the identical CDR3. The chain recombines TRBV19 with TRBJ2-7; tentative D call: TRBD2 (5 bases). This CDR3 has 16 residues. Germline-derived CDR1 and CDR2 are LNHDA and SQIVND (reference sequence). The CDR3 DNA follows: TGCGCCAGAACAATAGCCCGGACGGGGAGCTCCTACGAGCAGTACTTC. Translating gives CARTIARTGSSYEQYF.

The CDR3 DNA reads TGTGCCAGCAGTTTTGGGGGGGGAGGCGAAAAACTGTTTTTT. This translates into CASSFGGGGEKLFF. V gene TRBV28 combines with J gene TRBJ1-4; the D gene is possibly TRBD1 (5 bases). This CDR3 has 14 amino acids. CDR1 MDHEN and CDR2 SYDVKM come from the germline V gene. V lost 3 bases to trimming and J lost 8 bases, with 13 bases between them.

This rearrangement joins TRBV23-1 to TRBJ2-1; D not certain. TRBV23-1 is an ORF, with its function uncertain. V shed 3 bases and J shed 9 bases, with 12 bases lying between them. This CDR3 is built from 13 residues. For the CDR3, the DNA is TGCGCCAGCAGTCACGGGTCCGCTCGTGAGCAGTTCTTC. This encodes CASSHGSAREQFF.